One sample yielded the 20 T cell receptor beta chains listed below, sequenced in a study of blood T cells in healthy people across ages. Primers used in a second PCR of roughly 6 to 12 cycles were a sample-barcoded 5' primer and a J-beta primer mix. A single record per CDR3 protein comes from TCRdb applying MiXCR to the 5' RACE reads. The table shows roughly 730,000 distinct CDR3 sequences, with roughly 56% occurring only once. The sequencing input was blood. Source of these receptors: a man aged 40-50 years in good health.

This clonotype has more than one count but fewer than ten. The rearrangement links TRBV11-2 to TRBJ2-1; D may be TRBD1 or TRBD2 (5 bases each). The V gene's germline CDR1 is SGHAT and CDR2 FQNNGV. The germline V and J ends were trimmed by 5 bases and 8 bases, with 16 bases remaining between them. This CDR3 has 14 residues. The CDR3 DNA reads as TGTGCCAGCAGCGATCAGGGAGTAAGCGATGAGCAGTTCTTC. Its translation: CASSDQGVSDEQFF.

The table lists this clonotype with a count of one. The chain joins TRBV28 to TRBJ2-7; weak D call: TRBD1 (6 bases). CDR1 is MDHEN, CDR2 SYDVKM, per germline. This CDR3 spans 14 amino acids. V gave up 5 bases and J gave up 4 bases, with 15 bases separating them. In nucleotides, the CDR3 is TGTGCCAGCAGTCATCCTAACAGGGTTTACGAGCAGTACTTC. Protein: CASSHPNRVYEQYF.

The chain is built from TRBV7-9 and TRBJ2-1, with D unclear. Between the trimmed V and J ends, which lost 2 bases and 7 bases, there was a span of 6 bases. Germline lookup yields CDR1 SEHNR and CDR2 FQNEAQ (reference sequence). This CDR3 has 12 residues. The CDR3 loop is CASSLRQNEQFF. CDR3 in DNA: TGTGCCAGCAGCTTAAGGCAGAATGAGCAGTTCTTC.

This clonotype was seen more than once but under ten times. The V gene is TRBV5-5, the J gene TRBJ2-5; 7 positions agree with TRBD1. CDR1 is SGHKS, CDR2 YYEKEE, per germline (reference sequence). The CDR3 is 16 amino acids. V trimming: 1 base; J trimming: 2 bases; junction bases outside the gene matches: 8. In nucleotides, the CDR3 is TGTGCCAGCAGCTTGACTTATCGGGGACAGCAAGAGACCCAGTACTTC. Translating it yields CASSLTYRGQQETQYF.

The V call is TRBV29-1, the J call TRBJ2-1, with unresolved D. The germline CDR1 and CDR2 sequences are SQVTM and ANQGSEA. The CDR3 is 16 residues long. V was trimmed by 4 bases and J by 6 bases, leaving 22 bases between them. In nucleotides, the CDR3 is TGCAGCGTTGTAGGGTCCCCACATGGACCCTTCAATGAGCAGTTCTTC. Protein: CSVVGSPHGPFNEQFF.

This clonotype was seen only a few times. The gene calls are TRBV7-3 and TRBJ2-7; no reliable D call. This CDR3 contains 12 residues. V shed 5 bases and J shed 5 bases, with 10 bases lying between them. Germline CDR1 SGHTA, CDR2 FQGTGA. The CDR3 here is CASSLNTDEQYF. DNA of the CDR3: TGTGCCAGCAGCCTTAACACCGACGAGCAGTACTTC. Complete variable domain (other parts from reference TRBV7-3 and TRBJ2-7): GAGVSQTPSNKVTEKGKYVELRCDPISGHTALYWYRQSLGQGPEFLIYFQGTGAADDSGLPNDRFFAVRPEGSVSTLKIQRTERGDSAVYLCASSLNTDEQYFGPGTRLTVT.

A few counts support this clonotype. This sequence joins TRBV29-1 and TRBJ1-2; D is unresolved. The CDR3 totals 13 residues. CDR1 SQVTM and CDR2 ANQGSEA come from the germline V gene. V lost 3 bases, J lost 4 bases, and 12 bases lay in between. CDR3 nucleotide sequence: TGCAGCGTTGAGAGGAGGCAGGTCTATGGCTACACCTTC. Its protein product is CSVERRQVYGYTF. The whole variable domain, filled in from reference TRBV29-1 and TRBJ1-2, reads SAVISQKPSRDICQRGTSLTIQCQVDSQVTMMFWYRQQPGQSLTLIATANQGSEATYESGFVIDKFPISRPNLTFSTLTVSNMSPEDSSIYLCSVERRQVYGYTFGSGTRLTVV.

The rearrangement uses TRBV25-1 and TRBJ1-2, with 8 bases fitting TRBD1. Looked up from germline, CDR1 is MGHDK and CDR2 is SYGVNS. The CDR3 spans 13 residues. V dropped 6 bases and J dropped 7; count of bases not matched to a gene: 7. The CDR3 nucleotides read TGTGCCAGCAGCGACAGGGGAATAACTGGCTACACCTTC. This encodes CASSDRGITGYTF.

This chain connects TRBV7-2 to TRBJ1-1; the D gene is possibly TRBD1 (5 bases). CDR3 size: 15 residues. The germline V gene has CDR1 SGHTA and CDR2 FQGNSA. Trimming pared 10 bases from V and 0 bases from J, leaving 18 bases between. The CDR3 DNA is TGTGCCACCGCGACACAAACAGGTTTGAACACTGAAGCTTTCTTT. Translation: CATATQTGLNTEAFF.

The gene calls are TRBV4-1 and TRBJ2-4; 9 positions match TRBD2. The J call may be faulty, since TRBJ2-7 better matches the DNA end. This CDR3 has 16 residues. Germline V gives CDR1 MGHRA, CDR2 YSYEKL. The CDR3 DNA reads as TGCGCCAGCAGCCTCCGCCTAAGCGGGGGGCCCGTCGAGCAGTACTTC. Translating gives CASSLRLSGGPVEQYF.

The chain couples TRBV3-1 to TRBJ2-7; 7 bases are shared with TRBD2. V trimming: 1 base; J trimming: 3 bases; junction bases outside the gene matches: 12. The CDR3 covers 17 residues. Germline V lookup: CDR1 LGHDT, CDR2 YNNKEL (reference sequence). CDR3 sequence: CASSQGTSRVLSYEQYF. The CDR3 nucleotides read TGTGCCAGCAGCCAAGGGACTAGTAGAGTTTTGAGCTACGAGCAGTACTTC.

The CDR3 sequence: CASSSSTGGPRIQYF. The CDR3 DNA follows: TGCGCCAGCAGCTCTTCGACAGGGGGGCCTCGCATTCAGTACTTC. V is TRBV5-1 and J is TRBJ2-4, with TRBD1 matching over 9 bases. There are 15 residues in the CDR3. Germline loops: CDR1 SGHRS, CDR2 YFSETQ. V lost 3 bases, J lost 9 bases, and 10 bases stayed unmatched.

This clonotype was observed a handful of times. The V and J genes are TRBV16 and TRBJ2-5, with 9 nucleotides matching TRBD1. The V and J ends lost 7 bases and 11 bases, in that order; junction bases with no gene match: 17. The CDR3 has 15 residues. Germline V lookup: CDR1 KGHSY, CDR2 FQNENV. The CDR3 protein is CASTHAGQGGNEQYF. DNA for the CDR3: TGTGCCAGCACCCACGCGGGACAGGGAGGCAATGAGCAGTACTTC.

V and J are TRBV12-5 and TRBJ2-2; 11 positions agree with TRBD2. Germline CDR1 is LGHNT and CDR2 is FRNRAP. The CDR3 length is 16 residues. Germline trimming cut 3 bases from V and 4 bases from J; bases unmatched to any gene: 4. CDR3 bases: TGTGCTAGTGGTTTCGCTAGCGGGGGGTTCACCGGGGAGCTGTTTTTT. It is translated as CASGFASGGFTGELFF.

This chain connects TRBV4-2 to TRBJ2-1; 7 positions agree with TRBD2. Germline CDR1 LGHNA, CDR2 YNFKEQ. This CDR3 spans 15 amino acids. J lost 6 bases, V lost 1 base, and 6 bases had no gene match. CDR3 DNA: TGTGCCAGCAGCCAAGCCAGCGGGGATACCAATGAGCAGTTCTTC. Translated: CASSQASGDTNEQFF.

Regarding this clonotype: One end of the junction fails to match germline, which may point to a read error. This rearrangement joins TRBV9 to TRBJ1-2; tentative D call: TRBD1 (6 bases). There are 14 residues in the CDR3. The germline V gene encodes CDR1 SGDLS and CDR2 YYNGEE. CDR3 DNA: TGTGCCAGCAGCGTAGGGACAGTGAACTATGGCTACGCCTTC. This translates into CASSVGTVNYGYAF.

This chain links TRBV7-2 with TRBJ2-5; 8 positions agree with TRBD2. The CDR3 spans 14 residues. The trim removed 5 bases at V and 5 bases at J, leaving 7 bases unmatched. The germline CDR1 and CDR2 sequences are SGHTA and FQGNSA. CDR3 protein: CASSITGGRETQYF. The CDR3 nucleotides are TGTGCCAGCAGCATTACTGGCGGGAGGGAGACCCAGTACTTC. The full variable domain, with the rest looked up from reference TRBV7-2 and TRBJ2-5, is GAGVSQSPSNKVTEKGKDVELRCDPISGHTALYWYRQSLGQGLEFLIYFQGNSAPDKSGLPSDRFSAERTGGSVSTLTIQRTQQEDSAVYLCASSITGGRETQYFGPGTRLLVL.

This chain connects TRBV3-1 to TRBJ2-2; D ambiguous. V was cut by 0 bases and J by 4 bases, with 9 bases left in between. There are 15 residues in the CDR3. Germline values: CDR1 LGHDT, CDR2 YNNKEL (reference sequence). The CDR3 coding sequence is TGTGCCAGCAGCCAAGATCTCACGTTCACCGGGGAGCTGTTTTTT. Protein: CASSQDLTFTGELFF. Complete variable domain (other parts from reference TRBV3-1 and TRBJ2-2): DTAVSQTPKYLVTQMGNDKSIKCEQNLGHDTMYWYKQDSKKFLKIMFSYNNKELIINETVPNRFSPKSPDKAHLNLHINSLELGDSAVYFCASSQDLTFTGELFFGEGSRLTVL.

This chain links TRBV20-1 with TRBJ2-7; 9 nucleotides line up with TRBD1. The J call may be in error: the DNA end matches TRBJ2-5 better. Germline CDR1 is DFQATT and CDR2 is SNEGSKA (reference sequence). The CDR3 loop spans 14 amino acids. The CDR3 reads CSARWDRDGKTQYF. CDR3 nucleotides: TGCAGTGCTAGGTGGGACAGGGATGGGAAGACCCAGTACTTC.

V is TRBV3-1 and J is TRBJ1-1, with TRBD1 matching 7 bases. V shed 3 bases, J shed 6 bases, and the junction held 19 bases outside the gene matches. The CDR3 spans 18 residues. The germline V gene encodes CDR1 LGHDT and CDR2 YNNKEL (reference sequence). The CDR3 coding sequence is TGTGCCAGCAGCCAGTCTTTGGCAGGGGGTCGGAGAGGCGCTGAAGCTTTCTTT. Translation gives CASSQSLAGGRRGAEAFF.